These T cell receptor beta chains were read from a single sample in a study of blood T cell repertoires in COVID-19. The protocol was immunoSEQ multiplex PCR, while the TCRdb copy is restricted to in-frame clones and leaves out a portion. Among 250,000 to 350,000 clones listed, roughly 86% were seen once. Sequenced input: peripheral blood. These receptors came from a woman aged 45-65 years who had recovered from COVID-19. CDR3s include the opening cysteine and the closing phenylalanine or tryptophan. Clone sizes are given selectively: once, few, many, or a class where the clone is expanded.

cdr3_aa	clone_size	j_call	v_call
CASSRPAAGINTQYF	NA	TRBJ2-3	TRBV3-1/TRBV3-2
CASSLSRGWETQYF	NA	TRBJ2-5	TRBV5-1
CASKRAGGEVGYTF	NA	TRBJ1-2	TRBV3-1/TRBV3-2
CASSRGEVDEKLFF	NA	TRBJ1-4	TRBV4-1
CASSLTPTVSTGELFF	NA	TRBJ2-2	TRBV5-1
CATSEGVGTEAFF	NA	TRBJ1-1	TRBV24-1
CAVPVTQYF	NA	TRBJ2-3	TRBV10-3
CSASRGGAGNTIYF	NA	TRBJ1-3	TRBV20-1
CASSENYNNQPQHF	NA	TRBJ1-5	TRBV2
CASSRDRGGDEQYF	NA	TRBJ2-7	TRBV4-3
CASSRRTGRAYEQYF	once	TRBJ2-7	TRBV2
CASSSLGARVLDTQYF	NA	TRBJ2-3	TRBV28
CASSYATGTGGEAFF	NA	TRBJ1-1	TRBV6-5
CASSLVTMNTGELFF	few	TRBJ2-2	TRBV7-2
CASSRTSTSGEQYF	NA	TRBJ2-7	TRBV2
CAWARSAYNEQFF	NA	TRBJ2-1	TRBV30
CASRGGGPYNEQFF	NA	TRBJ2-1	TRBV28
CASSRPGKNSPLHF	NA	TRBJ1-6	TRBV3-1/TRBV3-2
CASTPYPGQGGPDTQYF	NA	TRBJ2-3	TRBV19
CASSADTGLKTQYF	NA	TRBJ2-5	TRBV5-1
CASSVRSGRTGDEQFF	NA	TRBJ2-1	TRBV9
CASSAGVAGGLLF	NA	TRBJ2-1	TRBV19
CASSQDKTGGTEAFF	NA	TRBJ1-1	TRBV4-1
CASSLGRSDQPQHF	NA	TRBJ1-5	TRBV5-8
CASSLVSGRALYEQYF	NA	TRBJ2-7	TRBV7-2
CASSVDSWLYNEQFF	NA	TRBJ2-1	TRBV9
CASSQDSGMNTGELFF	NA	TRBJ2-2	TRBV3-1/TRBV3-2
CASSFGGGDYNEQFF	NA	TRBJ2-1	TRBV28
CSVDEGGPSSYNEQFF	NA	TRBJ2-1	TRBV29-1
CASTSKDSPGYTF	NA	TRBJ1-2	TRBV5-4
CASSLPGSPETQYF	NA	TRBJ2-5	TRBV19
CASTTPGGTEAFF	NA	TRBJ1-1	TRBV4-2
CASSQVETGISYTF	NA	TRBJ1-2	TRBV4-1
CASSYGGNTEAFF	NA	TRBJ1-1	TRBV6-2/TRBV6-3
CASSYSSVPSGDTQYF	NA	TRBJ2-3	TRBV6-2/TRBV6-3
CASSPSRTGELFF	NA	TRBJ2-2	TRBV7-9
CASSRPSGGETQYF	NA	TRBJ2-5	TRBV5-4
CASSVGQVEQGEQYF	once	TRBJ2-7	TRBV5-1
CASSPAGAGGLEQFF	NA	TRBJ2-1	TRBV28
CASSIDVDRTYGYTF	NA	TRBJ1-2	TRBV19
CASSYRTANTEAFF	NA	TRBJ1-1	TRBV6-5
CASSFRGTYYGYTF	NA	TRBJ1-2	TRBV28
CASSHSSGAGGDEQFF	NA	TRBJ2-1	TRBV4-1
CASSLILQGGAGGGYTF	NA	TRBJ1-2	TRBV28
CASSLRQAGANVLTF	NA	TRBJ2-6	TRBV7-2
CASTTIAGGYTDTQYF	NA	TRBJ2-3	TRBV5-5
CASSGLGSSEQFF	NA	TRBJ2-1	TRBV9
CASSLGTSGSGEQFF	NA	TRBJ2-1	TRBV7-2
CASRDGQGVSYEQYF	few	TRBJ2-7	TRBV2
CASSEGARSNQPQHF	NA	TRBJ1-5	TRBV9
CASSRRGSQAFF	NA	TRBJ1-1	TRBV14
CASSLGGGSYEQYF	NA	TRBJ2-7	TRBV5-5
CASSALSGSTDTQYF	NA	TRBJ2-3	TRBV9
CASSIDHRSNEQFF	NA	TRBJ2-1	TRBV19
CASSGDRGRGNEQFF	NA	TRBJ2-1	TRBV5-6
CASSAVYLGGDYGYTF	NA	TRBJ1-2	TRBV6-4
CASSLDLQRGFTDTQYF	once	TRBJ2-3	TRBV11-2
CASGDSSYNSPLHF	once	TRBJ1-6	TRBV7-8